Listed below are T cell receptor beta chains from one sample, sequenced in a study of blood T cells in healthy people across ages. TCRdb re-derived calls from the 5' RACE reads in MiXCR, one entry per CDR3 protein. The repertoire includes some 1,800,000 distinct CDR3 sequences, 30% to 40% of them detected once, and 20% to 25% sits in the top ten. The sequenced sample was blood. All receptors come from a human donor in good health. CDR3s include the opening cysteine and the closing phenylalanine or tryptophan. A D gene is named only where the DNA matches it firmly. Not all rows give a size; the values are once, few, many and, for expanded clones, a class.

j_call | clone_size | v_call | d_call | cdr3_nt | cdr3_aa
TRBJ2-3 | few | TRBV7-2 | NA | TGTGCCAGCAGCTTATTTGGGGCAGGGGTGTCAGATACGCAGTATTTT | CASSLFGAGVSDTQYF
TRBJ2-7 | NA | TRBV9 | TRBD1 | TGTGCCAGCAGCCCCGGACAGGGATGGCCGGGCGAGCAGTACTTC | CASSPGQGWPGEQYF
TRBJ2-5 | many | TRBV27 | NA | TGTGCCAGCAGTTTAGGGGCAGGGGCGGGGGAGACCCAGTACTTC | CASSLGAGAGETQYF
TRBJ2-4 | few | TRBV28 | NA | TGTGCCAGCAGCCCCCCTGGGAACGTAAACATTCAGTACTTC | CASSPPGNVNIQYF
TRBJ1-6 | NA | TRBV6-5 | TRBD1 | TGTGCCAGCAGTTATCACGGACAGGGATATTCACCCCTCCACTTT | CASSYHGQGYSPLHF
TRBJ2-3 | NA | TRBV12-3/TRBV12-4 | NA | TGTGCCAGCAGTTTCCCTAGCCGGGGCACAGATACGCAGTATTTT | CASSFPSRGTDTQYF
TRBJ1-2 | NA | TRBV12-3/TRBV12-4 | NA | TGTGCCAGCAGTTTATGGGCAGTCTCTACCCCCTATGGCTACACCTTC | CASSLWAVSTPYGYTF
TRBJ1-2 | NA | TRBV20-1 | NA | TGCAGTGCTAGAGACGGCCTGACTAACTATGGCCACACCTTC | CSARDGLTNYGHTF
TRBJ2-7 | few | TRBV14 | NA | TGTGCCAGCAGCCACGGCTTTCGCGAGCAGTACTTC | CASSHGFREQYF
TRBJ2-7 | NA | TRBV7-2 | TRBD2 | TGTGCCAGCAGCTCGGGACTAGCGGGGGGCTTCTACGAGCAGTACTTC | CASSSGLAGGFYEQYF
TRBJ1-5 | few | TRBV29-1 | NA | TGCAGCGCCGTACAGGGTCAAAATCAGCCCCAGCATTTT | CSAVQGQNQPQHF
TRBJ1-2 | NA | TRBV20-1 | NA | TGCAGTGCTAGACGACGGGGTCCTACCTATGGCTACACCTTC | CSARRRGPTYGYTF
TRBJ1-5 | once | TRBV11-1 | NA | TGTGCCAGCGGCTCCGAGGGTCGGCCCCAGCATTTT | CASGSEGRPQHF
TRBJ1-2 | few | TRBV4-2 | NA | TGTGCCAGCAGCCAACGGCAGGGTCTTGGCTACACCTTC | CASSQRQGLGYTF
TRBJ2-1 | NA | TRBV5-1 | NA | TGCGCCAGCACCTCAAAGACAGGTGGAAATGAGCAGTTCTTC | CASTSKTGGNEQFF
TRBJ1-1 | NA | TRBV6-1 | NA | TGTGCCAGCAGTGATTATCGGTACACTGAAGCTTTCTTT | CASSDYRYTEAFF
TRBJ2-3 | few | TRBV6-2/TRBV6-3 | NA | TGTGCCAGCAGTTACTCCTTACAAAGCACAGATACGCAGTATTTT | CASSYSLQSTDTQYF
TRBJ1-5 | NA | TRBV18 | NA | TGTGCCAGCTCACCAGGTTTGAGGGGGATTAGCAATCAGCCCCAGCATTTT | CASSPGLRGISNQPQHF
TRBJ2-3 | NA | TRBV4-3 | NA | TGCGCCAGCAGCCCCCGTACTATTCGTACAGATACGCAGTATTTT | CASSPRTIRTDTQYF
TRBJ2-1 | many | TRBV24-1 | TRBD1 | TGTGCCACCAGTGATCCCGGGACAGGGAGTTCCTACAATGAGCAGTTCTTC | CATSDPGTGSSYNEQFF
TRBJ1-1 | NA | TRBV20-1 | NA | TGCAGTGCTAGAGCCTATATGAACACTGAAGCTTTCTTT | CSARAYMNTEAFF
TRBJ2-5 | few | TRBV29-1 | NA | TGCAGCGTTCTCAAGATGCGACAGAGACTAGAGACCCAGTACTTC | CSVLKMRQRLETQYF